These 8 T cell receptor delta chains share one sample of origin, sequenced in a study of gamma-delta T cells after stem cell transplantation. TCRdb re-called the RT-PCR reads using CATT. Of over 7,500 delta-chain clones in the sample, about 14% were seen once. The sequencing input was gamma-delta T cells. The source of these receptors is a human donor. It is not recorded whose cells these are; they may come from a transplant donor.

Turning to this clone: One end of the junction fails to match germline, which may point to a read error. This CDR3 is also generated by other DNA sequences in the sample. The V call is TRDV2, the J call TRDJ3, with TRDD3 matching 8 bases. Germline values: CDR1 GEAIGNYY, CDR2 EKD. CDR3 length equals 18 residues. The CDR3 sequence is CACDTGGYRSWDTRQMFF. CDR3 DNA sequence: TGCGCCTGTGACACCGGGGGATATAGATCCTGGGACACCCGACAGATGTTTTTC.

For this clone: The protein recorded in TCRdb matches a much larger clone and deviates from this DNA's translation at residue 12, suggesting a read error; the protein here is obtained by translating the DNA. The rearrangement links TRDV2 to TRDJ1; D is unclear. CDR1 and CDR2 (germline): GEAIGNYY, EKD. The CDR3 sequence is 16 residues long. CDR3: CACDTGPLGNTNKLIF. The CDR3 DNA reads as TGTGCCTGTGACACGGGTCCCCTCGGGAACACCAATAAACTCATCTTT.

This clone was recorded a few times. The J gene is TRDJ1, the V gene TRDV1; 12 bases align to TRDD3. Trimming cost V 0 bases and J 2 bases; bases outside gene matches: 40. The CDR3 covers 29 residues. The germline CDR1 and CDR2 sequences are TSWWSYY and QGS. Written as DNA, the CDR3 is TGTGCTCTTGGGGAACTAGGTCCCGCCGGGTCCACAACGGGTCCCTCTGTACGGGCACTGGGGGATACTACCGATAAACTCATCTTT. Translating it yields CALGELGPAGSTTGPSVRALGDTTDKLIF.

This clone appeared a few times. This clone may be a read error of a much larger clone one base away. Within the sample, other DNA sequences also encode this same CDR3. The chain uses TRDV2 and TRDJ2, with D unclear. The CDR3 has 14 residues. Germline V CDR1 and CDR2: GEAIGNYY, EKD. Trimming left V 7 bases short and J 5 bases short, with 16 bases between. The CDR3 sequence: CAWAHGTGTAQLFF. The CDR3 DNA reads TGTGCCTGGGCCCACGGTACAGGAACAGCACAACTCTTCTTT.

Only a few counts were recorded for this clone. The chain employs TRDV1 and TRDJ1; D possibly corresponds to TRDD2 (6 bases). Germline CDR1 reads TSWWSYY; CDR2 reads QGS. The CDR3 has 15 residues. With 3 bases removed from V and 5 bases from J, the gap between germline ends came to 16 bases. For the CDR3, the DNA is TGTGCTCTTGGGGACTTCCTTCACTCCGAAGATAAACTCATCTTT. Its protein product is CALGDFLHSEDKLIF.

This clone showed up just a few times. The chain has TRDV1 and TRDJ1, with 8 bases fitting TRDD3. Germline CDR1 is TSWWSYY and CDR2 is QGS. The CDR3 is made up of 19 amino acids. Trimming removed 0 bases from V and 0 bases from J; junction bases left unmatched: 12. The DNA of the CDR3 is TGTGCTCTTGGGGAACTAAATGGGGATACCTTCCCGTACACCGATAAACTCATCTTT. As protein: CALGELNGDTFPYTDKLIF.

This clone was found a few times. The chain employs TRDV1 and TRDJ1; 13 nucleotides match TRDD3. The CDR3 totals 18 residues. Trimming removed 0 bases from V and 1 base from J; junction bases left unmatched: 5. In germline, CDR1 is TSWWSYY, CDR2 QGS. The CDR3 loop is CALGELSTGGYATDKLIF. The CDR3 DNA reads TGTGCTCTTGGGGAACTCAGTACTGGGGGATACGCCACCGATAAACTCATCTTT.

The table lists this clone with a few counts. This chain uses TRDV3 with TRDJ2, with D perhaps TRDD3 (6 bases). CDR3 length equals 15 residues. Per the germline V gene, CDR1 is TVYSNPD and CDR2 is GDNSRS (reference sequence). Trimming took off 2 bases at V and 0 bases at J, with 13 bases between the two ends. The CDR3 sequence is CAFRLYWALTAQLFF. The CDR3 DNA is TGTGCCTTTCGGCTTTACTGGGCTTTGACAGCACAACTCTTCTTT.